Presented here are 12 T cell receptor beta chains from one specimen sequenced in a study of CD8 T cells in ankylosing spondylitis. Their antigens remain unidentified. General study results and limits: For ankylosing spondylitis blood, a TCR beta motif of 7 or 8 highly homologous variants appeared characteristic.

TCRdb itself ran the 5' RACE reads through MiXCR, one entry per CDR3 protein. This table has about 540,000 distinct CDR3 sequences, approximately 12% appearing once. What was sequenced was blood, either unsorted or a sorted T cell fraction (not recorded which). The receptors come from a male donor with ankylosing spondylitis.

This clonotype has a count of ten or more. The genes are TRBV12-3 or TRBV12-4 and TRBJ2-1, with D maybe TRBD2 (6 bases). The CDR3 sequence is 16 residues long. Trimming left V 1 base short and J 0 bases short, with 10 bases between. CDR3 amino acids: CASSLGGDASYNEQFF. DNA for the CDR3: TGTGCCAGCAGTTTAGGGGGGGACGCCTCCTACAATGAGCAGTTCTTC.

The chain links TRBV18 to TRBJ2-3; D remains ambiguous. CDR1 KGHSH and CDR2 LQKENI come from the germline V gene. The CDR3 extends over 15 amino acids. The ends were cut back, 3 bases at V and 1 base at J, with 11 bases in the middle. The CDR3 region has the DNA TGTGCCAGCTCACCGGGCCCAAGGGGCACAGATACGCAGTATTTT. This codes for CASSPGPRGTDTQYF.

This clonotype was detected a few times. The chain carries TRBV10-3 and TRBJ2-6; 7 bases are a match to TRBD1. The CDR3 length is 16 residues. The ends lost 5 bases at V and 2 bases at J; junction bases unmatched: 6. Germline assignment: CDR1 ENHRY and CDR2 SYGVKD. The CDR3 region is CAISTNRGTGANVLTF. The CDR3 DNA is TGTGCCATCAGTACTAACAGGGGCACTGGGGCCAACGTCCTGACTTTC.

This clonotype was counted a few times. The chain uses TRBV14 and TRBJ1-4; the D is unclear. The CDR3 length is 15 residues. CDR1 is SGHDN and CDR2 is FVKESK in the germline V gene. Trimming removed 4 bases from V and 0 bases from J, with 9 bases in between. The CDR3: CASSLIGTTNEKLFF. CDR3 sequence (DNA): TGTGCCAGCAGCCTTATAGGGACAACTAATGAAAAACTGTTTTTT. The entire variable domain, with the rest obtained from reference TRBV14 and TRBJ1-4, is as follows: EAGVTQFPSHSVIEKGQTVTLRCDPISGHDNLYWYRRVMGKEIKFLLHFVKESKQDESGMPNNRFLAERTGGTYSTLKVQPAELEDSGVYFCASSLIGTTNEKLFFGSGTQLSVL.

The rearrangement links TRBV20-1 to TRBJ2-5; D remains unclear. The CDR3 length is 12 residues. V dropped 6 bases and J dropped 5 bases, with 13 bases sitting between them. Germline V lookup: CDR1 DFQATT, CDR2 SNEGSKA (reference sequence). The CDR3 is CSATTPAETQYF. CDR3 nucleotides: TGCAGTGCAACGACCCCAGCGGAGACCCAGTACTTC.

This clonotype was detected only a few times. The V and J genes are TRBV6-1 and TRBJ2-1, with 7 bases aligning to TRBD2. The CDR3 consists of 18 residues. V was pared by 2 bases and J by 0 bases, with 10 bases of the junction left unmatched. Germline V gives CDR1 MNHNS, CDR2 SASEGT. CDR3 sequence (DNA): TGTGCCAGCAGTGAAAAGGATGGGAGGGACTTCTCCTACAATGAGCAGTTCTTC. Amino acids: CASSEKDGRDFSYNEQFF.

This clonotype has a handful of counts. The chain links TRBV29-1 to TRBJ1-4; no reliable D call. V was cut by 6 bases and J by 4 bases, with 6 bases left in between. CDR3 length: 11 amino acids. Germline CDR1 reads SQVTM; CDR2 reads ANQGSEA. The CDR3 DNA reads as TGCAGCGTAAGGGATAATGAAAAACTGTTTTTT. Protein: CSVRDNEKLFF.

The chain carries TRBV20-1 and TRBJ1-1; 7 bases align to TRBD1. Germline V CDR1 and CDR2: DFQATT, SNEGSKA (reference sequence). CDR3 length equals 11 residues. V was clipped by 3 bases and J by 7 bases; unmatched bases: 2. CDR3 in amino acids: CSARGDSEAFF. The CDR3 DNA is TGCAGTGCTAGGGGGGACAGTGAAGCTTTCTTT.

The V call is TRBV2, the J call TRBJ2-3; D unclear. The germline V gene has CDR1 SNHLY and CDR2 FYNNEI. The CDR3 consists of 13 residues. Trimming took off 0 bases at V and 10 bases at J, with 11 bases between the two ends. The CDR3 sequence: CASSEAIRPPQYF. CDR3 coding DNA: TGTGCCAGCAGTGAAGCAATCAGACCTCCGCAGTATTTT.

This clonotype was observed a few times. The chain joins TRBV3-1 to TRBJ2-2, with 10 bases aligning to TRBD2. The length of the CDR3 is 19 residues. CDR1 and CDR2 from the germline V gene are LGHDT and YNNKEL (reference sequence). V dropped 1 base and J dropped 0; count of bases not matched to a gene: 8. CDR3 amino acids: CASSQGRLGLASNTGELFF. Written as DNA, the CDR3 is TGTGCCAGCAGCCAAGGCCGGCTGGGACTAGCGTCGAACACCGGGGAGCTGTTTTTT.

The chain couples TRBV18 to TRBJ1-1; weak D call: TRBD1 (5 bases). Germline loops: CDR1 KGHSH, CDR2 LQKENI. V was cut by 2 bases and J by 3 bases, with 13 bases left in between. This CDR3 is 15 amino acids long. The chain's CDR3 is CASSPSVGEDTEAFF. DNA of the CDR3: TGTGCCAGCTCACCATCGGTGGGGGAGGACACTGAAGCTTTCTTT.

This clonotype was seen ten or more times. A junction end diverges from the germline sequence, so it may reflect a read error. The gene calls are TRBV7-2 and TRBJ2-3; D may be TRBD2 (5 bases). The germline V gene has CDR1 SGHTA and CDR2 FQGNSA. This CDR3 contains 14 residues. For the CDR3, the DNA is TGTGCCAGCAGCTTAGGGTCTAGCACAGACACGCAGTATTTT. This encodes CASSLGSSTDTQYF.